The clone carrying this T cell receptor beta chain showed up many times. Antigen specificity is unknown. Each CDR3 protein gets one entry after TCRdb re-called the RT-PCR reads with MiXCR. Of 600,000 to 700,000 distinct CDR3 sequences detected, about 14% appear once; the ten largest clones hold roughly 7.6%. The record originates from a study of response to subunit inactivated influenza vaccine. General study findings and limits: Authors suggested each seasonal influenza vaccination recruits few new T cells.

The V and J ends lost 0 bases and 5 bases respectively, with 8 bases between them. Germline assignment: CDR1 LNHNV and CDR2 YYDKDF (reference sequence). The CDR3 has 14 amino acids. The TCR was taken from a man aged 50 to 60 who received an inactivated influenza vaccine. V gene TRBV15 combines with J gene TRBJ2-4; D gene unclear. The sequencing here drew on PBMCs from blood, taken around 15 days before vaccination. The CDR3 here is CATSRDRFENIQYF. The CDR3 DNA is TGTGCCACCAGCAGAGACAGATTTGAAAACATTCAGTACTTC.